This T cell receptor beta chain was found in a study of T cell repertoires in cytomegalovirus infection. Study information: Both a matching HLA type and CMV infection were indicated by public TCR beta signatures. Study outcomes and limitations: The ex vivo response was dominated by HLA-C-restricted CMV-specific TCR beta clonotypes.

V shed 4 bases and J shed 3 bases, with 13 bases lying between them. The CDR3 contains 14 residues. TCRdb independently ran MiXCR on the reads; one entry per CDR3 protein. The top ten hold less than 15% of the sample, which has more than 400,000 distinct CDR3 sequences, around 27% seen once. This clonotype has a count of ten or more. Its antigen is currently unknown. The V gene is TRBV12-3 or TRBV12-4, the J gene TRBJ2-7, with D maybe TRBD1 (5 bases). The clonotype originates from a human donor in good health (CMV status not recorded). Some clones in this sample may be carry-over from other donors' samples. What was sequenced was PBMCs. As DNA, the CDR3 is TGTGCCAGCAGTTCTGGACATGAGAGCTACGAGCAGTACTTC. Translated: CASSSGHESYEQYF.